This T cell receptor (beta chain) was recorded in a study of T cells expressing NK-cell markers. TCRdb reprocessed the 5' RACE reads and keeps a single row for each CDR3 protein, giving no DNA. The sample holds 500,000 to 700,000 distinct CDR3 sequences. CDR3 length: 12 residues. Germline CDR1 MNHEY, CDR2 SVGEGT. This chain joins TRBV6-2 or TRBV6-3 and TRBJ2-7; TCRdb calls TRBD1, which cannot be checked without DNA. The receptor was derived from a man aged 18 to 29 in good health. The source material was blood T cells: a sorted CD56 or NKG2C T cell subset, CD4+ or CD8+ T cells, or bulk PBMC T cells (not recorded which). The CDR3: CAISQGAYEQYF.